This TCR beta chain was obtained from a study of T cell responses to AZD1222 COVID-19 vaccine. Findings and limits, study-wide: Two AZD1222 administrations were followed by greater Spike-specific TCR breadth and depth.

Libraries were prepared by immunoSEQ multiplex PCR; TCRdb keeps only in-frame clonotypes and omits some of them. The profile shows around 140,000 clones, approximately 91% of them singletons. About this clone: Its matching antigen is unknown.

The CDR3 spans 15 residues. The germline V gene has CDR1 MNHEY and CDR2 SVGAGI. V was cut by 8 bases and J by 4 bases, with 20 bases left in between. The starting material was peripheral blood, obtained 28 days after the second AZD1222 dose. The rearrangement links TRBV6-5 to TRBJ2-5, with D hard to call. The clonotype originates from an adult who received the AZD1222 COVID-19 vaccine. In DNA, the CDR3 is TGTGCCAGCCTCTCGCGACGGGCCCCAAGAGAGACCCAGTACTTC. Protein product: CASLSRRAPRETQYF.